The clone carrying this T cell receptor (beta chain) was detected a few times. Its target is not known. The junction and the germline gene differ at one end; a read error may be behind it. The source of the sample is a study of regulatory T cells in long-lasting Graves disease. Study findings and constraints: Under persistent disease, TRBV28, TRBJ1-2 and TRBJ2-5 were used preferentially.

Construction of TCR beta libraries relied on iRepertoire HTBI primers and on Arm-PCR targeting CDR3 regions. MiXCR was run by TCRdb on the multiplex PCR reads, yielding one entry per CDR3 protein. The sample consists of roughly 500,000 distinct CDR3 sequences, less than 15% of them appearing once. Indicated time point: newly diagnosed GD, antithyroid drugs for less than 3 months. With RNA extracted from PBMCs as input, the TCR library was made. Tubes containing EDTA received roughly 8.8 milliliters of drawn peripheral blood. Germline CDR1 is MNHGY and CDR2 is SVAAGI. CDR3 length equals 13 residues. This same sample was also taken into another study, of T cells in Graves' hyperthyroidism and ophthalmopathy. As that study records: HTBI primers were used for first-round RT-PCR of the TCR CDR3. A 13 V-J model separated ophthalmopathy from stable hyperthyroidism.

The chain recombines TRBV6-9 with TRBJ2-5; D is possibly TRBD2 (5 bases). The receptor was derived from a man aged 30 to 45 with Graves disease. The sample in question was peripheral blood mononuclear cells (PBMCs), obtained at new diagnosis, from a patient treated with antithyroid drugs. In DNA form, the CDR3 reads TGCGCCAGCAGTGCCAGCGGTGCGGAGACCCAGTACTTC. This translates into CASSASGAETQYF.